Below, one TCR beta chain is given with its context. What it binds is not known. This sample stems from a study of CD8 T cells in ankylosing spondylitis. Generation of TCR beta libraries employed quantitative 5'-RACE incorporating molecular barcodes. MiXCR, run by TCRdb on the 5' RACE reads, gives a single entry per CDR3 protein. This table has 80,000 to 90,000 distinct CDR3 sequences, under 30% appearing once. General study points: Some of these motif variants have turned up before, in reports on reactive arthritis synovial fluid and blood. One TCR beta motif, made up of about 8 highly homologous variants, appeared characteristic of ankylosing spondylitis blood. Disease-linked clones reportedly showed significant enrichment in matched ankylosing spondylitis synovial fluid.

The receptor comes from a male donor with ankylosing spondylitis or in good health (not recorded which). Sequencing was carried out using blood, either unsorted or a sorted T cell fraction (not recorded which).

CDR3 amino acids: CASSLEGTTSNTQYF. The CDR3 DNA sequence: TGCGCCAGCAGCTTGGAAGGGACAACCTCAAATACGCAGTATTTT. The chain combines TRBV5-1 with TRBJ2-3, with D perhaps TRBD1 (6 bases). This CDR3 is 15 amino acids long. The V gene's germline CDR1 is SGHRS and CDR2 YFSETQ. The V gene lost 0 bases and the J gene lost 7 bases, with 15 bases spanning the gap.